This T cell receptor delta chain was recovered during a study of γδ T cells in repeated Plasmodium falciparum infection. Study background: Malian children with intense seasonal malaria exposure were compared with matched Australian children.

This CDR3 is built from 19 residues. Germline-derived CDR1 and CDR2 are TSWWSYY and QGS. TCRdb called clones from the multiplex PCR reads again using CATT. The sample has around 50,000 delta-chain clones, 1.5% to 2% seen once. This clone occurred many times. As yet, its antigen is unknown. A read error is possible here, since a much larger clone lies one base away. The identical CDR3 is also encoded by other nucleotide sequences in the sample. Bulk repertoires came from Vgamma9/Vdelta2+ or Vdelta2-negative gammadelta T cells flow-sorted from PBMC. Overall study results and limits: In Vdelta2-negative, largely Vdelta1+, gammadelta repertoires, repeated controlled infections appeared to drive clonal selection waves. The Malian cohort came from a small rural village of predominantly one ethnic group. Over time and infection, Vgamma9/Vdelta2+ repertoires remained highly stable and polyclonal.

The chain carries TRDV1 and TRDJ1; 8 nucleotides line up with TRDD3. This TCR came from a pool of human donors (malaria-infected and uninfected, not separated). Source material: gamma-delta T cells from blood. CDR3 loop: CALGEPTSGRGYYTDKLIF. The CDR3, as DNA: TGTGCTCTTGGGGAACCCACCTCCGGGAGGGGATACTACACCGATAAACTCATCTTC.